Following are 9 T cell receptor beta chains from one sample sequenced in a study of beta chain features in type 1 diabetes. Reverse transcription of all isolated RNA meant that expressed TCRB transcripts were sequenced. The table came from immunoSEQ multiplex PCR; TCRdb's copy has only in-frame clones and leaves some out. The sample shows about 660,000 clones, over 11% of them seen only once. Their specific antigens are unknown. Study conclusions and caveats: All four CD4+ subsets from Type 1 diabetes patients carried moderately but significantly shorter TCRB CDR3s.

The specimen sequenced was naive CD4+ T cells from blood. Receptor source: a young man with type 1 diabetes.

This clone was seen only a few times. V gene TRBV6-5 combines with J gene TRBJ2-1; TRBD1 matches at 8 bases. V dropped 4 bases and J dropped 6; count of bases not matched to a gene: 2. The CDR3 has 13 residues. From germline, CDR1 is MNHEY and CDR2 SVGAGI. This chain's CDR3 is CASSSTGVNEQFF. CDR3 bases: TGTGCCAGCAGTTCGACAGGGGTCAATGAGCAGTTCTTC.

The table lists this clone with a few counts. The CDR3: CASSSQWSNQPQHF. The CDR3 nucleotides are TGTGCCAGCAGTTCCCAATGGAGCAATCAGCCCCAGCATTTT. The chain couples TRBV28 to TRBJ1-5, with D uncertain. This CDR3 has 14 residues. V lost 4 bases and J lost 1, with 8 bases in between. Germline assignment: CDR1 MDHEN and CDR2 SYDVKM. Filled out from reference TRBV28 and TRBJ1-5, the complete variable domain reads DVKVTQSSRYLVKRTGEKVFLECVQDMDHENMFWYRQDPGLGLRLIYFSYDVKMKEKGDIPEGYSVSREKKERFSLILESASTNQTSMYLCASSSQWSNQPQHFGDGTRLSIL.

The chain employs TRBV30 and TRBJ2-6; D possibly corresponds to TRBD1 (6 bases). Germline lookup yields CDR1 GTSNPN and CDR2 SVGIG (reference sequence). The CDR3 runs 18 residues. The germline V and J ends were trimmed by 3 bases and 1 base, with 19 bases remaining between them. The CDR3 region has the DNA TGTGCCTGGAGCTGGGGACAACTCAGCGTGTCTGGGGCCAACGTCCTGACTTTC. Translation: CAWSWGQLSVSGANVLTF.

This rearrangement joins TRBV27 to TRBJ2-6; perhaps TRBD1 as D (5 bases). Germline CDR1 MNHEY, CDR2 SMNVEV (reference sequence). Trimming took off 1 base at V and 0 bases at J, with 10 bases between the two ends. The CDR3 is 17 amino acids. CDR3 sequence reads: CASSLLQATSGANVLTF. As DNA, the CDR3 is TGTGCCAGCAGTTTATTACAGGCCACCTCTGGGGCCAACGTCCTGACTTTC.

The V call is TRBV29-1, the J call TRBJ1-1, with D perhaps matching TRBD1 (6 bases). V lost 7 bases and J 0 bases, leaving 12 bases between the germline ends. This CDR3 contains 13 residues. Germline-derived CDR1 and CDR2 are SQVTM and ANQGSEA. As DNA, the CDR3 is TGCAGCGCCGCCGGACAGATGAACACTGAAGCTTTCTTT. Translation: CSAAGQMNTEAFF.

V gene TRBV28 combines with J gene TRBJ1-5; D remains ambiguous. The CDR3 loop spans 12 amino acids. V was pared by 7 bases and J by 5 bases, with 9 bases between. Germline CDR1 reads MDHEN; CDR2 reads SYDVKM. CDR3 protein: CASTLGHQPQHF. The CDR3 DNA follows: TGTGCCAGCACCCTCGGGCATCAGCCCCAGCATTTT.

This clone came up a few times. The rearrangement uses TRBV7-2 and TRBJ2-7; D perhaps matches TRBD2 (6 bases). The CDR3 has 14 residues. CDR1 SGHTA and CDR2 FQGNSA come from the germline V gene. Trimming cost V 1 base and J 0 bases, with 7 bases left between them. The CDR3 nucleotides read TGTGCCAGCAGCTTAGGCGGGGACTCCTACGAGCAGTACTTC. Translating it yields CASSLGGDSYEQYF. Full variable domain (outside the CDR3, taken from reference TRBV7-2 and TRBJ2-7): GAGVSQSPSNKVTEKGKDVELRCDPISGHTALYWYRQSLGQGLEFLIYFQGNSAPDKSGLPSDRFSAERTGGSVSTLTIQRTQQEDSAVYLCASSLGGDSYEQYFGPGTRLTVT.

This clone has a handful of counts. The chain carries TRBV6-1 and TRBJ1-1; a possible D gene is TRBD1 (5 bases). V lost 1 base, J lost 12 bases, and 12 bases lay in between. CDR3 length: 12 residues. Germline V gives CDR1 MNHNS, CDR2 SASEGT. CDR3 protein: CASSEEGLGPFF. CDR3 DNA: TGTGCCAGCAGTGAAGAGGGGTTGGGACCTTTCTTT.

The CDR3 DNA reads as TGCGCCAGCAGCTTTGGGAAGGTGAACTATGGCTACACCTTC. This codes for CASSFGKVNYGYTF. The chain employs TRBV5-1 and TRBJ1-2, with D unclear. V lost 2 bases and J 2 bases, leaving 10 bases between the germline ends. Germline lookup yields CDR1 SGHRS and CDR2 YFSETQ. The CDR3 is 14 amino acids.